This T cell receptor (beta chain) emerged from a study of metastatic and nonmetastatic thyroid tumors. About the research overall: Repertoires from blood and tumor or nodule tissue of malignant and benign thyroid patients were compared.

Each patient came to thyroid surgery without any prior treatment (of any kind). This clone was counted between two and nine times. Its antigen remains unknown. Points from the study as a whole: Benign nodules reportedly had significantly lower TCR beta diversity than malignant thyroid tumors in blood and tumor.

Per the original methods: CDR3 differences across clinicopathological groups were used to build a distant-metastasis classifier for papillary thyroid cancer. Through MiXCR, TCRdb re-clonotyped the PCR reads. The V and J calls follow TCRdb's processing rather than the paper's. This sample has approximately 13,000 clones; 9.5% to 13% occur once, and the top ten carry roughly 33%. This CDR3 comprises 15 residues. Germline-derived CDR1 and CDR2 are MGHDK and SYGVNS. Trimming cost V 6 bases and J 5 bases, with 20 bases left between them. Sequencing used blood. J is TRBJ2-7 and V is TRBV25-1; no definite D call. The origin of this receptor is a female donor with papillary thyroid cancer or a benign thyroid nodule (not recorded which). Some clones in this sample may be carry-over from other donors' samples. The CDR3 reads CASSLGATRVHEQYF. CDR3 nucleotide sequence: TGTGCCAGCAGCCTAGGAGCCACCCGGGTACACGAGCAGTACTTC.